Sequencing of this T cell receptor beta chain was carried out in a study of T cell responses to AZD1222 COVID-19 vaccine. Trimming cost V 7 bases and J 3 bases, with 15 bases left between them. The germline V gene has CDR1 MNHEY and CDR2 SMNVEV (reference sequence). The CDR3 runs to 14 residues. Overall study results and limits: Repertoires were obtained only post-peak T cell response. Spike-specific TCR depth and breadth grew after two AZD1222 doses.

Only in-frame clones appear in the TCRdb table, and some are missing; sequencing was by immunoSEQ multiplex PCR. The profile shows roughly 96,000 clones, approximately 90% of them singletons. With regard to this clone: Its specificity is not known.

The sample consisted of peripheral blood, taken 28 days after the second AZD1222 dose. The chain recombines TRBV27 with TRBJ1-1; D remains unclear. This TCR was sampled from an adult who received the AZD1222 COVID-19 vaccine. CDR3 nucleotide sequence: TGTGCCAGCAACGACCGCTCTGGGTACACTGAAGCTTTCTTT. This sequence encodes CASNDRSGYTEAFF.